Given below is one T cell receptor beta chain in context. What it binds is unknown. TCRdb used MiXCR to reprocess the 5' RACE reads, holding one entry per CDR3 protein. The sample has about 90,000 distinct CDR3 sequences; about 9% are singletons. This entry comes from a study of CD8 T cells in ankylosing spondylitis. Germline V gene data show CDR1 as MNHNY and CDR2 as SVGAGI (reference sequence). There are 13 residues in the CDR3. Trimming took 4 bases from V and 4 from J, leaving 10 bases between them. General study findings and limits: Seven to nine highly homologous variants formed a TCR beta motif that appeared characteristic of ankylosing spondylitis blood. Matched synovial fluid from ankylosing spondylitis patients was reported to be enriched for disease-linked clones. Reactive arthritis synovial fluid and blood previously showed some of these motif variants.

The clonotype comes from a male donor with ankylosing spondylitis. This chain joins TRBV6-6 and TRBJ2-5, with D uncertain. Sequenced: blood, either unsorted or a sorted T cell fraction (not recorded which). The CDR3 DNA reads TGTGCCAGCAGTTCATGGACGCGAGAGACCCAGTACTTC. Amino acids: CASSSWTRETQYF.